This entry is about one T cell receptor beta chain. Original methodology: Estimates of nucleated cell counts were drawn from the amplification of reference gene primers. Some clones are missing from TCRdb's copy, which holds only in-frame ones; the method was immunoSEQ multiplex PCR. V and J calls and clone size are as listed in that table; D and trimming were resolved from the DNA. The repertoire consists of approximately 90,000 clones, with 80% occurring once and the leading ten covering 15% to 20%. The data were taken from a study of blood T cell repertoires in COVID-19. Study at large: Whether acute or convalescent, the COVID-19 samples came from the United States, Italy and Spain. The cDNA or gDNA used as material had been derived from T cells, B-cell-depleted T cells, or PBMCs.

This CDR3 has 15 amino acids. From germline, CDR1 is SGHTA and CDR2 FQGTGA. V dropped 5 bases and J dropped 7; count of bases not matched to a gene: 5. This receptor was taken from a woman aged 80 or over with acute or convalescent COVID-19. The chain joins TRBV7-3 to TRBJ2-2; 12 bases map to TRBD2. Sequenced material: peripheral blood. CDR3 amino acids: CASSKWTSGVGELFF. In DNA, the CDR3 is TGTGCCAGCAGCAAATGGACTAGCGGGGTCGGGGAGCTGTTTTTT.